This paragraph covers one TCR beta chain sequence. What it recognizes is unknown. Sequenced by immunoSEQ multiplex PCR; TCRdb stores in-frame clones only, minus some. The data hold around 30,000 clones, with 60% to 80% observed a single time. The data originate from a study of STAT5B mutations in CD4+ large granular lymphocyte leukemia. Overall study results and limits: The CD4+ versus CD8+ T-LGLL clonality difference may reflect limited sample size.

CDR1 is ENHRY, CDR2 SYGVKD, per germline. The CDR3 is made up of 14 amino acids. V was shortened by 4 bases and J by 0 bases, with 9 bases between the two germline ends. The receptor was isolated from a human donor in good health. The rearrangement links TRBV10-3 to TRBJ2-5, with D perhaps being TRBD1 or TRBD2 (5 bases each). The sequenced sample was CD4+ T cells from blood buffy coats. The CDR3 loop reads CAISGGRNQETQYF. The CDR3, as DNA: TGTGCCATCAGTGGGGGACGGAACCAAGAGACCCAGTACTTC.